The entry below gives a single T cell receptor beta chain sequence along with its context. Its antigen is unidentified. Different DNA sequences within this sample yield the same CDR3. This record belongs to a study of shared clonotypes between healthy human individuals. General study points: Clonotypes shared by all four donors outscored non-shared clonotypes in generation probability.

V was trimmed by 1 base and J by 0 bases, leaving 10 bases between them. This CDR3 spans 16 amino acids. Germline CDR1 is SGHRS and CDR2 is YFSETQ. Some clones are missing from TCRdb's copy, which holds only in-frame ones; the method was immunoSEQ multiplex PCR. The sample has around 1.1 million clones, around 78% seen once. The chain couples TRBV5-1 to TRBJ2-2; D unresolved. This TCR derives from a man in his late teens or twenties in good health. Some clones in this sample may be carry-over from other donors' samples. Material: memory CD4+ T cells from PBMCs. The subset was: CD45RA-negative fraction. CDR3 bases: TGCGCCAGCAGCTTGCTTACGGGCGCGAACACCGGGGAGCTGTTTTTT. Its protein product is CASSLLTGANTGELFF.